This T cell receptor (beta chain) emerged from a study of blood T cells in healthy people across ages (dated by TCRdb to between 2014 and 2016). Study-level background: In model experiments, template switching captured about one uniquely barcoded TCR beta cDNA molecule for every two T cells. To track age-related changes in TCR beta repertoire diversity, the study relied on deep sequencing normalized with unique cDNA molecular identifiers. Four age groups were formed from the donors: young (average approximately 15 years), middle-aged (around 37), aged (about 62) and long-lived (82). Using the same blood draw, the study looked at two additional independent replicas of 1 million unique cDNA reads for two donors, one aged 18 to 30 and the other aged 80 or older. General findings and caveats noted by the study authors: There was a strong correlation between observed TCR beta diversity and the percentage of naive T cells measured by flow cytometry. Compared with the aged group, the long-lived group had more naive CD4+ T cells, fewer expanded clones and increased TCR diversity, a pattern suggesting age selection. Estimates of total diversity from one million sequenced T cells were regarded as lower bounds and underestimates. Observed TCR beta diversity per million T cells fell roughly linearly with age, and a significant reduction was already apparent by age roughly 40. Because donor CMV infection status was unknown, age-related changes in expanded clonotypes were potentially confounded. Conclusive comparison of naive and antigen-experienced compartments was prevented by the profiling of bulk unsorted PBMCs.

Library prep was done by 5' RACE. The sequencer was an Illumina HiSeq 2500. The second PCR ran for about 7 to 11 cycles and used a J-beta primer mix along with a sample-barcoded 5' primer. Each TCR beta cDNA molecule received a unique molecular identifier from a template-switch 5' adaptor carrying 12 random nucleotides. Each sample yielded at least 3 million CDR3-containing paired-end reads. The Mint cDNA synthesis kit, primed by a TRBC-specific oligonucleotide, was used to synthesize first-strand cDNA from all RNA. Following uracil-DNA glycosylase treatment, all cDNA underwent a first 18-cycle PCR with the universal primers M1SS and BC2_uni_R. The study's processing was this. For normalization, 1 million high-quality reads, each with a distinct molecular identifier, were randomly selected from each sample. Reads sharing molecular identifiers were discarded rather than binned into consensus sequences. MiTCR, run with a Q25 quality threshold and the strictest error-elimination algorithm, handled CDR3 identification, clonotype clustering and error correction. Lower-bound total TCR beta diversity was estimated with a nonparametric unseen species model using Euler transformation. The raw public reads went through TCRdb reprocessing: fastp at Q25, MiXCR clone calling, in-frame beta chains kept. Each entry is one CDR3 protein sequence, shown with its most common DNA and genes. The V and J calls, along with clone size, are taken from TCRdb and not from the paper's own processing. A total of roughly 550,000 distinct CDR3 sequences appear in this sample, nearly 25% of them only once. Jointly, the top ten make up 7.5% to 9% of the sample.

The sample holds a few counts of this clonotype. Its antigen has not been determined. Base quality data are lacking; no much larger clone is found one base away. The donors were roughly 38 Caucasian individuals from Russia, aged about 6 to 95 years, who were systemically healthy. Approximately 10 milliliters of peripheral blood were collected from each donor into EDTA-treated Vacutainer tubes. Ficoll-Paque density-gradient centrifugation was used to isolate PBMCs, with at least 7 million per sample. Total RNA was extracted from PBMCs with Trizol reagent, with at least 6 micrograms obtained per sample. The percentages of naive CD45RAhigh/CD27high T cells were determined by flow cytometry on a PBMC aliquot from every donor. The sample was also linked to a second study, of T cells of mothers and their children. The second paper states: Nine systemically healthy Caucasian individuals served as donors, namely three mothers together with their six children. cDNA synthesis consumed the entire amount of extracted RNA, loaded at 1.5 ug RNA in each 15 ul reaction. Sample barcodes and 2-4 random nucleotides were added via the M1S primer in the second PCR. More than 8 million TCR beta CDR3 reads were obtained from each mother, and some 3 million reads were obtained from each child. In both related and unrelated pairs, thymic selection shapes the output of TCR recombination in a similar way, with inherited differences having only a minor effect. Normalized repertoire overlap was always found to be slightly, but never significantly, higher in related mother-child pairs than in unrelated mother-child pairs. No persistent microchimeric T cell clones were found, with a detection sensitivity of 80 to 100 clones per million clonotypes. To look for features that set related mother-child pairs apart from unrelated individuals, the researchers ran deep NGS to compare the TCR beta repertoires of mothers and children. On average, the children were around 11 +/- 4 years old, while the mothers were roughly 40 +/- 4 years old. After adapters were ligated using NEBNext reagents, the libraries underwent 100+100 nt paired-end sequencing on an Illumina HiSeq 2000. To prevent cross-contamination, the mother and child libraries were prepared one month apart and sequenced in separate runs. Each donor had between 500,000 and 2,000,000 distinct TCR beta clonotypes identified. Naive TCR beta clonotypes were estimated from low-frequency clonotypes matched to each donor's FACS-determined naive share, without sorting.

The sample consisted of blood. The TCR was taken from a boy between 5 and 17 years old in good health.

CDR3 reads: CASSLEGHPYEQYF. The nucleotide sequence reads as follows: TGCGCCAGCAGCCTGGAGGGACACCCCTACGAGCAGTACTTC. The rearrangement joined TRBV5-1 to TRBJ2-7; the D call is tentative, TRBD1 or TRBD2, as each matches 6 bases. The junction carries 13 bases between V and J, which are trimmed by 4 bases and 2 bases respectively. According to the germline V gene, CDR1 reads SGHRS and CDR2 reads YFSETQ. Including the terminal cysteine and phenylalanine, the CDR3 comprises 14 residues. Only the CDR3 portion is preserved as DNA: 42 bases, with reading frame beginning at the first base.